This T cell receptor beta chain was recovered during a study of human T cells and chemical hapten exposure. For the study at large: 2% DPC applied to an approximately 2 cm by approximately 2 cm arm area sensitized donors. Diphenylcyclopropenone was applied weekly to patients' scalps across the roughly 24-week study. Patients, largely female, had alopecia areata, totalis or universalis.

Time point noted: patch test 1, 2 weeks after DPC sensitization. Treatment here: therapeutic diphenylcyclopropenone sensitization with weekly scalp DPC. Separate cDNA molecules received unique molecular identifiers, which the library attached to them. In TCRdb, the RACE reads were re-called with MiXCR into one record per CDR3 protein. The table includes some 380,000 distinct CDR3 sequences, roughly 4.8% detected once. CDR1 and CDR2 (germline): DFQATT, SNEGSKA (reference sequence). The CDR3 totals 12 residues. The V and J ends lost 5 bases and 4 bases, in that order; junction bases with no gene match: 3. This clonotype has a count of ten or more.

The source was whole blood, collected in connection with sensitization to the hapten diphenylcyclopropenone (DPC). The source is a woman aged 45-60 years with alopecia areata. Some clones in this sample may be carry-over from other donors' samples. The chain has TRBV20-1 and TRBJ2-3, with 7 bases aligning to TRBD2. CDR3 in DNA: TGCAGTGCTCCCCGGGAGGCAGATACGCAGTATTTT. Its translation: CSAPREADTQYF.